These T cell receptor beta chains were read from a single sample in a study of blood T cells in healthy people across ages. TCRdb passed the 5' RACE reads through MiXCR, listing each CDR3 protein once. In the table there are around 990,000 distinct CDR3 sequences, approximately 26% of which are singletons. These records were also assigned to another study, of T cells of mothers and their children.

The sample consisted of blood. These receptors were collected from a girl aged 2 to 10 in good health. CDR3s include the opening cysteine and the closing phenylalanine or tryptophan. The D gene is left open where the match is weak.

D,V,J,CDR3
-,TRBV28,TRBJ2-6,CATLAGANVLTF
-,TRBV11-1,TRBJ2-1,CASSQDRVANEQFF
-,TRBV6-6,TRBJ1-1,CASSPSRTEASF
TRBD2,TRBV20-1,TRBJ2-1,CSANPGLALEQFF
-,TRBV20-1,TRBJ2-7,CSATGGGTYEQYF
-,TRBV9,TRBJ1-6,CASSGSLNPGRTNSPLHF
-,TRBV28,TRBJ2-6,CASSFGQPGANVLTF
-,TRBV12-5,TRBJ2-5,CASSSARKETQYF
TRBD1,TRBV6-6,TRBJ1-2,CASSYSVGTGSSGYTF
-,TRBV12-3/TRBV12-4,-,CASSLVPHSSYEQYF
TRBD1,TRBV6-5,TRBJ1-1,CASRWGQGQKVFF
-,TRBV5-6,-,CASSLATVGAYEQYF
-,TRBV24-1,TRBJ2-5,CATMSQEQETQYF
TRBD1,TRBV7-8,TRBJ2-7,CASSLVRDRGGYEQYF
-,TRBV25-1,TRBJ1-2,CASSPYDGDYGYTF
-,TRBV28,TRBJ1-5,CASRGGVQPQHF
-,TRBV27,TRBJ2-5,CASSLYEGETQYF
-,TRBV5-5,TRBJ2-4,CASSPTASTNIQYF
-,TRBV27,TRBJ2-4,CASSPFGGPVAKNIQYF
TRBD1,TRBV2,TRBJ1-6,CASRDRGSPLHF
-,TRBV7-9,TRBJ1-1,CASSLGITLSGDEAFF
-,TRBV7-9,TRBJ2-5,CASSLMGEKGQETQYF
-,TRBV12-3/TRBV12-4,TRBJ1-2,CASSTKAVRYGYTF
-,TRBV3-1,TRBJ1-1,CASRPTDLRRDTEAFF
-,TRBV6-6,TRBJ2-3,CASSANRRLDTQYF
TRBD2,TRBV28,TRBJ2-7,CASSLGGLAGSSYEQYF